This is a list of T cell receptor beta chains from one sample in a study of blood T cell repertoires in COVID-19. Generated by immunoSEQ multiplex PCR, the TCRdb table keeps only in-frame clones and is missing some. The repertoire consists of some 17,000 clones, with 77% occurring once and the leading ten covering around 16%. The sequenced sample consisted of peripheral blood. These receptors all come from a man aged 65 to 79 with COVID-19, enrolled during active disease. The CDR3 runs from the conserved cysteine through the conserved F or W. A D gene is named only where the DNA matches it firmly. Only part of the rows carry a size: once, few, many, or a class if the clone is expanded.

DNA: TGTGCCACCAGCAGGGTAACAGGGAATAATGAAAAACTGTTTTTT; CDR3: CATSRVTGNNEKLFF; V: TRBV15; D: NA; size: NA; J: TRBJ1-4
DNA: TGTGCCAGCAGCGTAGGAGGACTAGCGGGAGTTGGGGAGCTGTTTTTT; CDR3: CASSVGGLAGVGELFF; V: TRBV9; D: TRBD2; size: NA; J: TRBJ2-2
DNA: TGTGCCAGCTCCCCGGGACTAGCGGGGCTAGCCAAAAACATTCAGTACTTC; CDR3: CASSPGLAGLAKNIQYF; V: TRBV18; D: TRBD2; size: few; J: TRBJ2-4
DNA: TGTGCCATCAGTGCCCCGACACGCTCCTACAATGAGCAGTTCTTC; CDR3: CAISAPTRSYNEQFF; V: TRBV10-3; D: NA; size: NA; J: TRBJ2-1
DNA: TGTGCCAGCAGGACGACGTCCTCGGGAAATCAGCCCCAGCATTTT; CDR3: CASRTTSSGNQPQHF; V: TRBV5-5; D: NA; size: NA; J: TRBJ1-5
DNA: TGTGCCACCAGTGATTTCCGAGATACGCAGTATTTT; CDR3: CATSDFRDTQYF; V: TRBV24-1; D: NA; size: NA; J: TRBJ2-3
DNA: TGTGCCAGTAGTATTTTGCAGGGGGCCGAATATGGCTACACCTTC; CDR3: CASSILQGAEYGYTF; V: TRBV19; D: TRBD1; size: NA; J: TRBJ1-2
DNA: TGCGCCAGCAGCCCGGGACAGATAGGCGAAAAACTGTTTTTT; CDR3: CASSPGQIGEKLFF; V: TRBV4-3; D: TRBD1; size: NA; J: TRBJ1-4
DNA: TGTGCCAGCAACTGGAACAGGGGAAATGGCTACACCTTC; CDR3: CASNWNRGNGYTF; V: TRBV2; D: TRBD1; size: NA; J: TRBJ1-2
DNA: TGTGCCAGCAGCTTACAGCCCTGGAGAACCGGGGAGCTGTTTTTT; CDR3: CASSLQPWRTGELFF; V: TRBV7-9; D: NA; size: NA; J: TRBJ2-2
DNA: TGCGCCAGCAGCCCCCCACCTGGACAGGGTGTTAGCTATGGCTACACCTTC; CDR3: CASSPPPGQGVSYGYTF; V: TRBV4-1; D: TRBD1; size: NA; J: TRBJ1-2
DNA: TGCGCCAGCAGCTTGGAAGGACAGGGGTTCTATGGCTACACCTTC; CDR3: CASSLEGQGFYGYTF; V: TRBV5-1; D: TRBD1; size: NA; J: TRBJ1-2
DNA: TGTGCCAGCAGCCAACTCAGGGGAAATGAGCAGTTCTTC; CDR3: CASSQLRGNEQFF; V: TRBV3-1/TRBV3-2; D: NA; size: once; J: TRBJ2-1
DNA: TGCGCCAGCAGCCTGAACCCCGGGACAGTGTTTTCACCCCTCCACTTT; CDR3: CASSLNPGTVFSPLHF; V: TRBV4-1; D: TRBD1; size: NA; J: TRBJ1-6
DNA: TGCGCCAGCAGCTTGGAGGGGGCGGGATATCAGCCCCAGCATTTT; CDR3: CASSLEGAGYQPQHF; V: TRBV5-1; D: TRBD1; size: NA; J: TRBJ1-5
DNA: TGTGCCAGCAGCCCCCGGACAGGGGCCGAGCAGTACTTC; CDR3: CASSPRTGAEQYF; V: TRBV7-6; D: TRBD1; size: few; J: TRBJ2-7
DNA: TGTGCCAGCAGCTTAAGGACAGGGGGGATCAATGAGCAGTTCTTC; CDR3: CASSLRTGGINEQFF; V: TRBV7-3; D: TRBD1; size: NA; J: TRBJ2-1
DNA: TGTGCCAGCAGCTCTGTGACTAGCGGGGGTACCACAGATACGCAGTATTTT; CDR3: CASSSVTSGGTTDTQYF; V: TRBV11-2; D: TRBD2; size: NA; J: TRBJ2-3
DNA: TGTGCCAGCAGTGAATGGTATAGGGAGACAGATACGCAGTATTTT; CDR3: CASSEWYRETDTQYF; V: TRBV6-1; D: NA; size: NA; J: TRBJ2-3
DNA: TGTGCCAGTAGTATCGCGGGGGGCTCCTACGAGCAGTACTTC; CDR3: CASSIAGGSYEQYF; V: TRBV19; D: TRBD2; size: medium-sized; J: TRBJ2-7
DNA: TGCAGTGCTAGTGGGTCGGCACAGATTGGGACCGGGGAGCTGTTTTTT; CDR3: CSASGSAQIGTGELFF; V: TRBV20-1; D: NA; size: NA; J: TRBJ2-2
DNA: TGCGCCAGCAGCCTTGGGACTTCGGATGGCTACACCTTC; CDR3: CASSLGTSDGYTF; V: TRBV4-1; D: NA; size: once; J: TRBJ1-2
DNA: TGTGCCAGCTCTGCGGGGTCAGGGACGGCTGAAGCTTTCTTT; CDR3: CASSAGSGTAEAFF; V: TRBV18; D: NA; size: NA; J: TRBJ1-1
DNA: TGCGCCAGCAGCGGCCGGGACAGGAGCTACGAGCAGTACTTC; CDR3: CASSGRDRSYEQYF; V: TRBV5-1; D: TRBD1; size: NA; J: TRBJ2-7
DNA: TGTGCCAGCCATTTTGGGGCCATCACCGGGGAGCTGTTTTTT; CDR3: CASHFGAITGELFF; V: TRBV11-2; D: NA; size: NA; J: TRBJ2-2
DNA: TGTGCCAGCACCCCGACAGAAAATCAGCCCCAGCATTTT; CDR3: CASTPTENQPQHF; V: TRBV6-5; D: NA; size: NA; J: TRBJ1-5
DNA: TGTGCCAGCAGCTTAGCGATAGGACTGACTGAAAAACTGTTTTTT; CDR3: CASSLAIGLTEKLFF; V: TRBV7-9; D: NA; size: NA; J: TRBJ1-4
DNA: TGCGCCAGCAGCTTGGGACTAGCAAGCACAGATACGCAGTATTTT; CDR3: CASSLGLASTDTQYF; V: TRBV5-1; D: TRBD2; size: NA; J: TRBJ2-3
DNA: TGTGCCAGCAGCTTAGACAGCTATAATTCACCCCTCCACTTT; CDR3: CASSLDSYNSPLHF; V: TRBV7-2; D: NA; size: NA; J: TRBJ1-6
DNA: TGTGCCAGCTCACCACTCCTCTCTGGGGCCAACGTCCTGACTTTC; CDR3: CASSPLLSGANVLTF; V: TRBV18; D: NA; size: NA; J: TRBJ2-6
DNA: TGCGCCAGCAGCTTGGAACAGCCTGCTGAAGCTTTCTTT; CDR3: CASSLEQPAEAFF; V: TRBV5-1; D: NA; size: NA; J: TRBJ1-1
DNA: TGTGCCAGCAGTGGGAGGAATAATGAAAAACTGTTTTTT; CDR3: CASSGRNNEKLFF; V: TRBV5-4; D: NA; size: NA; J: TRBJ1-4
DNA: TGTGCCAGCAGCGTCCGGACAGGGGGCGCGGGTAATGAGCAGTTCTTC; CDR3: CASSVRTGGAGNEQFF; V: TRBV7-8; D: TRBD1; size: NA; J: TRBJ2-1
DNA: TGTGCCATTAACAGGGGGCCAGACTATGGCTACACCTTC; CDR3: CAINRGPDYGYTF; V: TRBV10-3; D: TRBD1; size: NA; J: TRBJ1-2
DNA: TGCGCCAGCAGCCCCGGTGGGACAGGGAGTCAGCCCCAGCATTTT; CDR3: CASSPGGTGSQPQHF; V: TRBV4-1; D: TRBD1; size: NA; J: TRBJ1-5
DNA: TGTGCCAGCTGCCGGACGGGGAATCAGCCCCAGCATTTT; CDR3: CASCRTGNQPQHF; V: TRBV28; D: NA; size: NA; J: TRBJ1-5
DNA: TGTGCCACCAGCAGAGATCAGGGCTCCTACGAGCAGTACTTC; CDR3: CATSRDQGSYEQYF; V: TRBV15; D: NA; size: NA; J: TRBJ2-7
DNA: TGTGCCACCAGTGATTTAACAGGGGTCGGTTCGAATGAGCAGTTCTTC; CDR3: CATSDLTGVGSNEQFF; V: TRBV24-1; D: TRBD1; size: NA; J: TRBJ2-1
DNA: TGTGCCAGCTCACCACCTGCGGGGCGATATGGCTACACCTTC; CDR3: CASSPPAGRYGYTF; V: TRBV18; D: NA; size: NA; J: TRBJ1-2
DNA: TGTGCCAGCAGCCAGGCGGTATTTGGGCAGTTCTTC; CDR3: CASSQAVFGQFF; V: TRBV7-8; D: NA; size: medium-sized; J: TRBJ2-1
DNA: TGTGCCAGCACCTCCTCGCGAGCGGGGAAGACCGGGGAGCTGTTTTTT; CDR3: CASTSSRAGKTGELFF; V: TRBV5-4; D: TRBD2; size: NA; J: TRBJ2-2
DNA: TGTGCCAGCAGTTGGGCAGGGGCCAATCAGCCCCAGCATTTT; CDR3: CASSWAGANQPQHF; V: TRBV28; D: NA; size: once; J: TRBJ1-5
DNA: TGTGCCAGCACGCGGGAGACAGTATCAGAAGCTTTCTTT; CDR3: CASTRETVSEAFF; V: TRBV25-1; D: NA; size: NA; J: TRBJ1-1
DNA: TGCAGCGTTGACCCGGGATCTGAAGCTTTCTTT; CDR3: CSVDPGSEAFF; V: TRBV29-1; D: NA; size: NA; J: TRBJ1-1
DNA: TGCGCCAGCAGCTTGGAGCTATTGGTCAATGAGCAGTTCTTC; CDR3: CASSLELLVNEQFF; V: TRBV5-1; D: NA; size: few; J: TRBJ2-1
DNA: TGCGCCAGCAGCCAAGAGGAGTCTTACAATGAGCAGTTCTTC; CDR3: CASSQEESYNEQFF; V: TRBV4-1; D: NA; size: NA; J: TRBJ2-1
DNA: TGTGCCTGGAGTGTCTTACCGGGACAGGGGAATGAAAAACTGTTTTTT; CDR3: CAWSVLPGQGNEKLFF; V: TRBV30; D: TRBD1; size: NA; J: TRBJ1-4
DNA: TGTGCCAGCAGCGTAGGCGTTCTAAGCTCCTACGAGCAGTACTTC; CDR3: CASSVGVLSSYEQYF; V: TRBV9; D: NA; size: NA; J: TRBJ2-7